This T cell receptor beta chain was recovered during a study of shared clonotypes between healthy human individuals. Looking at the study overall: The cohort had a couple of women and a few men, ages 18 to 49.

Study-level points and caveats: Lower generation probabilities were found for non-shared clonotypes than for those shared by all four donors.

At the deep level, the assay was run. Profiled with immunoSEQ multiplex PCR; TCRdb holds only in-frame clones, not every one. The table lists roughly 2.2 million clones, roughly 93% of them singletons. Concerning this clone: The antigen is undetermined.

The receptor was isolated from a man between 18 and 29 years old in good health. Some clones in this sample may be carry-over from other donors' samples. The specimen sequenced was naive CD4+ T cells from PBMCs. The subset was: CD45RA+ positively selected.

CDR3 nucleotide sequence: TGCAGTGCTTCTCCGGGCGGCGAGCAGTACTTC. Its protein is CSASPGGEQYF. The V call is TRBV20-1, the J call TRBJ2-5; D uncertain. The J call may be incorrect, as the DNA end agrees better with TRBJ2-7. The CDR3 has 11 amino acids. Per the germline V gene, CDR1 is DFQATT and CDR2 is SNEGSKA (reference sequence).